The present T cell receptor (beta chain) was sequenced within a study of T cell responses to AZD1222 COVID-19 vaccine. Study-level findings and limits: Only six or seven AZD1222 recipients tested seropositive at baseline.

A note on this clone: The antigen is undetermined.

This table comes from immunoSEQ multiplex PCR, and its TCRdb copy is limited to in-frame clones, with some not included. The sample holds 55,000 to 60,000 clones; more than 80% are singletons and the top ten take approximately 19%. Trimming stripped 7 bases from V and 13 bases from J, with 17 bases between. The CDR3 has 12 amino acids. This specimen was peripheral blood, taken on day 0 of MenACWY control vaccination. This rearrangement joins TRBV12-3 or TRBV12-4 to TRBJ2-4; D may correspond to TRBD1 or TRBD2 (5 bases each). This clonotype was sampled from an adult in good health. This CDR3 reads CASTSGRGLQYF. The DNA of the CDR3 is TGTGCCAGCACATCCGGACGGGGCCTCCAGTACTTC.